This paragraph reports one TCR beta chain. The antigen remains unidentified. This sample is drawn from a study of OX40 agonist ivuxolimab in advanced cancers. About the study: Subjects had a mean age of roughly 60 years, with a range of roughly 23 to 79; roughly 83% were male.

Germline V gene lookup returns CDR1 MDHEN and CDR2 SYDVKM. This CDR3 comprises 15 residues. V lost 2 bases, J lost 4 bases, and 14 bases lay in between. Clones were sequenced by immunoSEQ multiplex PCR, and TCRdb holds only the in-frame ones, with some missing. The table has approximately 82,000 clones, approximately 85% seen once. Findings and caveats of the study: CD4+ and CD8+ blood T cells expanded clonally by week 6 at 0.1 to 3.0 mg/kg. A proportion of nonresponders additionally exhibited low normalized T-cell clonal expansion.

Sampling of blood occurred at baseline, cycle 4 day 1, and cycle 7 day 1. The receptor was isolated from an adult with an advanced solid tumor such as melanoma, head and neck, liver or kidney cancer. Sample: CD4+ or CD8+ T cells sorted from blood, taken in a trial of the OX40 agonist ivuxolimab. The gene calls are TRBV28 and TRBJ2-5; no clear D. CDR3 in amino acids: CASSLVGSSRETQYF. CDR3 DNA sequence: TGTGCCAGCAGTTTAGTCGGCAGCTCCCGAGAGACCCAGTACTTC.